Sequencing of this T cell receptor beta chain was carried out in a study of blood T cell repertoires in COVID-19. Study information: Whether acute or convalescent, the COVID-19 samples came from the United States, Italy and Spain. PBMCs, B-cell-depleted T cells, or T cells provided the cDNA or gDNA that made up the material.

The germline V gene encodes CDR1 SGHNT and CDR2 YYREEE (reference sequence). V was clipped by 4 bases and J by 6 bases, with 11 bases between them. This CDR3 is 13 amino acids long. Authors' data handling: Nucleated cell counts were estimated from reference gene primer amplification. Sequenced by immunoSEQ multiplex PCR; TCRdb stores in-frame clones only, minus some. V and J calls and clone size are copied from that table; D and trimming were computed from the DNA. Of about 180,000 clones in the sample, more than 70% are singletons; the top ten hold roughly 3.7%. This sequence joins TRBV5-4 and TRBJ2-1; D call uncertain. The sequenced sample was peripheral blood. This TCR was sampled from a woman younger than 45 with acute or convalescent COVID-19. CDR3 in DNA: TGTGCCAGCAGCCCCCCCAGAAGCAATGAGCAGTTCTTC. Amino acid sequence: CASSPPRSNEQFF.